This TCR beta chain emerged from a study of blood T cell repertoires in COVID-19. The assay was immunoSEQ multiplex PCR, and TCRdb's table has in-frame clones only and misses some. This sample has some 90,000 clones, with 85% to 90% found just once. Germline lookup yields CDR1 MDHEN and CDR2 SYDVKM. The CDR3 sequence is 13 residues long. The ends lost 3 bases at V and 6 bases at J; junction bases unmatched: 3. This receptor was taken from a woman older than 75 with active COVID-19. The material sequenced was peripheral blood. The rearrangement joins TRBV28 to TRBJ2-7; 9 bases match TRBD2. This chain's CDR3 is CASSLGLASEQYF. For the CDR3, the DNA is TGTGCCAGCAGTTTGGGACTAGCAAGCGAGCAGTACTTC.